This entry describes one T cell receptor (beta chain). This sample was taken from a study of blood T cell repertoires in COVID-19. The assay was immunoSEQ multiplex PCR, and TCRdb's table has in-frame clones only and misses some. Of roughly 380,000 clones listed, 87% are singletons. Per germline, CDR1 ENHRY and CDR2 SYGVKD. The length of the CDR3 is 15 residues. Deletions cut 3 bases from V and 1 base from J, with 12 bases between. Sequencing was performed on PBMCs or T cells enriched from blood (not recorded which). V usage is TRBV10-3 and J usage is TRBJ1-1, with TRBD1 as a possible D gene (5 bases). The TCR sequence derives from a woman aged 30 to 39 who had recovered from COVID-19. CDR3 sequence (DNA): TGTGCCATCAGTGACGTTGGGGGGGAGAACACTGAAGCTTTCTTT. Its protein is CAISDVGGENTEAFF.